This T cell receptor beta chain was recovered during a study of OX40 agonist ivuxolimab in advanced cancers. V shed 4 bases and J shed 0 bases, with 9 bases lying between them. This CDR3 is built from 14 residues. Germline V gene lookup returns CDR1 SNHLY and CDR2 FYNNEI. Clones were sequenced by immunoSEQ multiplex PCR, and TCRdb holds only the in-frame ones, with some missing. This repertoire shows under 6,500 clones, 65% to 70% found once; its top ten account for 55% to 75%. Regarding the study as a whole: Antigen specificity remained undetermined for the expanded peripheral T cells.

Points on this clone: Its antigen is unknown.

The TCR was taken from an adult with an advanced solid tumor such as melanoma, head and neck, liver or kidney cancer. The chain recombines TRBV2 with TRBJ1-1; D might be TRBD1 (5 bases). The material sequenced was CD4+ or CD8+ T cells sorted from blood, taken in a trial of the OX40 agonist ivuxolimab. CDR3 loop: CASSADSLNTEAFF. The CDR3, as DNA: TGTGCCAGCAGTGCTGACAGTTTGAACACTGAAGCTTTCTTT.